The 24 T cell receptor beta chains below come from one sample, sequenced in a study of blood T cell repertoires in COVID-19. Assay: immunoSEQ multiplex PCR; the TCRdb copy retains only in-frame clones and omits some. The sample lists about 160,000 clones, approximately 85% occurring once. Sequencing was carried out using peripheral blood. These receptors all stem from an elderly man with COVID-19, enrolled during active disease.

The V gene is TRBV11-2, the J gene TRBJ1-6; 10 positions agree with TRBD1. V was clipped by 5 bases and J by 10 bases; unmatched bases: 8. The length of the CDR3 is 15 residues. CDR1 is SGHAT and CDR2 is FQNNGV in the germline V gene. The CDR3 sequence: CASSGTGVGGSPLHF. As DNA, the CDR3 is TGTGCCAGCAGCGGGACAGGGGTTGGTGGGTCACCCCTCCACTTT.

The V and J genes are TRBV11-2 and TRBJ1-1; 7 bases fit TRBD1. Germline V gives CDR1 SGHAT, CDR2 FQNNGV. CDR3 length equals 14 residues. V dropped 6 bases and J dropped 2; count of bases not matched to a gene: 6. The CDR3 spells CASRLDRANTEAFF. In nucleotides, the CDR3 is TGTGCCAGCAGGCTCGACAGGGCAAACACTGAAGCTTTCTTT.

CDR3 region: CASSQDRASGYQETQYF. CDR3 sequence (DNA): TGTGCCAGCAGCCAAGATAGGGCTAGCGGGTACCAAGAGACCCAGTACTTC. The chain recombines TRBV3-1 (or the pseudogene TRBV3-2) with TRBJ2-5; 8 bases are a match to TRBD2. The ends lost 0 bases at V and 0 bases at J; junction bases unmatched: 6. Germline V CDR1 and CDR2: LGHDT, YNNKEL (reference sequence). This CDR3 is built from 17 residues.

The chain couples TRBV5-6 to TRBJ1-3, with no clear D. CDR1 and CDR2 from the germline V gene are SGHDT and YYEEEE. Trimming pared 2 bases from V and 9 bases from J, leaving 12 bases between. The CDR3 has 13 residues. The DNA of the CDR3 is TGTGCCAGCAGCTTCGGCGATCGAGGCACCATATATTTT. Amino acid sequence: CASSFGDRGTIYF.

This sequence joins TRBV9 and TRBJ1-3; TRBD1 aligns across 7 bases. Germline CDR1 and CDR2: SGDLS and YYNGEE. CDR3 length: 16 amino acids. J gave up 4 bases and V 2 bases, and 9 bases lay outside the gene matches. The CDR3 DNA is TGTGCCAGCAGCGTCTCGACAGGGACGGAAGGAAACACCATATATTTT. This sequence encodes CASSVSTGTEGNTIYF.

This clone showed up just a few times. J is TRBJ2-2 and V is TRBV4-2; maybe TRBD2 (6 bases). Germline loops: CDR1 LGHNA, CDR2 YNFKEQ. This CDR3 contains 17 residues. The V end lost 5 bases, the J end lost 1 base, and 17 bases lay between the germline ends. This CDR3 is CASSTGGTRLNTGELFF. CDR3 in DNA: TGTGCCAGCAGCACAGGAGGGACTCGCCTGAACACCGGGGAGCTGTTTTTT.

The chain uses TRBV5-1 and TRBJ2-3; a possible D gene is TRBD2 (6 bases). CDR3 size: 13 residues. Trimming took 3 bases from V and 1 from J, leaving 6 bases between them. Germline V CDR1 and CDR2: SGHRS, YFSETQ. For the CDR3, the DNA is TGCGCCAGCAGCTGGGGGGGCACAGATACGCAGTATTTT. Residues: CASSWGGTDTQYF. Full variable domain (rest looked up from reference TRBV5-1 and TRBJ2-3): KAGVTQTPRYLIKTRGQQVTLSCSPISGHRSVSWYQQTPGQGLQFLFEYFSETQRNKGNFPGRFSGRQFSNSRSEMNVSTLELGDSALYLCASSWGGTDTQYFGPGTRLTVL.

A single count supports this clone. The rearrangement links TRBV29-1 to TRBJ2-2, with 7 positions matching TRBD1. The junction had 5 bases not matched to a gene; V was cut back by 7 bases and J by 0 bases. The CDR3 sequence is 14 residues long. The germline CDR1 and CDR2 sequences are SQVTM and ANQGSEA. CDR3 coding DNA: TGCAGCGGAAGGACAGGAACGAACACCGGGGAGCTGTTTTTT. This codes for CSGRTGTNTGELFF.

The gene calls are TRBV7-6 and TRBJ2-7; 9 bases map to TRBD1. Germline CDR1 reads SGHVS; CDR2 reads FNYEAQ. The CDR3 runs to 15 residues. V dropped 0 bases and J dropped 2; count of bases not matched to a gene: 2. The CDR3 DNA reads as TGTGCCAGCAGCTTAGCGGGACAGGGCCCCTACGAGCAGTACTTC. It is translated as CASSLAGQGPYEQYF.

In its sample, this clone was seen once. The J gene is TRBJ2-3, the V gene TRBV19, with 9 bases lining up with TRBD1. With 5 bases clipped from V and 6 bases from J, the junction kept 3 bases outside the gene matches. This CDR3 region has 13 residues. Germline CDR1 reads LNHDA; CDR2 reads SQIVND (reference sequence). The CDR3 reads CASSSGQGDTQYF. The CDR3 DNA is TGTGCCAGTAGTTCCGGACAGGGGGATACGCAGTATTTT.

The chain couples TRBV28 to TRBJ1-1; 8 bases align to TRBD1. The CDR3 has 17 amino acids. V lost 4 bases, J lost 1 base, and 11 bases stayed unmatched. In germline, CDR1 is MDHEN, CDR2 SYDVKM. The CDR3 sequence: CASSSYRGKGKNTEAFF. The DNA for the CDR3 is TGTGCCAGCAGTTCGTACAGGGGGAAAGGAAAGAACACTGAAGCTTTCTTT.

This clone was counted once. V is TRBV6-6 and J is TRBJ2-7; a weak D match, TRBD1 (5 bases). The CDR3 consists of 12 residues. V was cut by 7 bases and J by 1 base, with 8 bases left in between. The germline V gene has CDR1 MNHNY and CDR2 SVGAGI (reference sequence). CDR3 sequence: CASTQGSYEQYF. DNA of the CDR3: TGTGCCAGCACTCAGGGTTCCTACGAGCAGTACTTC.

This chain joins TRBV24-1 and TRBJ2-3, with 16 bases fitting TRBD2. V trimming: 3 bases; J trimming: 5 bases; junction bases outside the gene matches: 7. Per germline, CDR1 KGHDR and CDR2 SFDVKD. The length of the CDR3 is 18 residues. CDR3 DNA: TGTGCCACCAGTGATCCGGGGACTAGCGGGGGGGCGCTAGATACGCAGTATTTT. This encodes CATSDPGTSGGALDTQYF.

This clone was seen once. V usage is TRBV4-3 and J usage is TRBJ2-3; D may be TRBD2 (7 bases). Germline assignment: CDR1 LGHNA and CDR2 YSLEER. V gave up 0 bases and J gave up 6 bases, with 16 bases separating them. The CDR3 runs to 16 residues. CDR3 loop: CASSQDRAGAGDTQYF. The DNA for the CDR3 is TGCGCCAGCAGCCAAGATCGGGCGGGGGCTGGGGATACGCAGTATTTT.

The rearrangement uses TRBV28 and TRBJ1-3, with unresolved D. Trimming took off 3 bases at V and 2 bases at J, with 11 bases between the two ends. Per germline, CDR1 MDHEN and CDR2 SYDVKM. This CDR3 is built from 15 residues. Here the CDR3 DNA reads TGTGCCAGCAGTTTTGGTGTGGGAGCTGGAAACACCATATATTTT. Translation gives CASSFGVGAGNTIYF. The entire variable domain, with the rest obtained from reference TRBV28 and TRBJ1-3, is as follows: DVKVTQSSRYLVKRTGEKVFLECVQDMDHENMFWYRQDPGLGLRLIYFSYDVKMKEKGDIPEGYSVSREKKERFSLILESASTNQTSMYLCASSFGVGAGNTIYFGEGSWLTVV.

This rearrangement joins TRBV5-4 to TRBJ1-2; TRBD1 matches 11 bases. Losses at the gene ends were 0 bases for V and 7 bases for J; bases not matched to a gene: 5. Germline V gene sequence: CDR1 SGHNT, CDR2 YYREEE (reference sequence). The CDR3 totals 15 residues. The CDR3 protein is CASSLDGTGGRGYTF. In DNA, the CDR3 is TGTGCCAGCAGCTTGGATGGGACAGGGGGACGTGGCTACACCTTC.

This sequence joins TRBV6-5 and TRBJ1-6; no definite D call. The germline gives CDR1 MNHEY, CDR2 SVGAGI. Trimming pared 6 bases from V and 13 bases from J, leaving 16 bases between. The CDR3 contains 13 residues. CDR3: CASRLGGLSPLHF. The CDR3 DNA follows: TGTGCCAGCAGATTAGGAGGCCTATCTCCCCTCCACTTT.

This chain uses TRBV6-6 with TRBJ2-3; the match to TRBD1 covers 7 bases. The CDR3 spans 15 residues. V shed 5 bases and J 5 bases; nucleotides not matched to a gene: 10. Germline values: CDR1 MNHNY, CDR2 SVGAGI (reference sequence). In nucleotides, the CDR3 is TGTGCCAGCAGTCCAGGGAACAGGGGATTAGATACGCAGTATTTT. This sequence encodes CASSPGNRGLDTQYF.

This clone was observed a single time. The CDR3 region is CASSLEPTGTDGYTF. CDR3 in DNA: TGCGCCAGCAGCTTGGAGCCCACAGGGACGGATGGCTACACCTTC. The rearrangement joins TRBV5-1 to TRBJ1-2; D might be TRBD1 (6 bases). Per the germline V gene, CDR1 is SGHRS and CDR2 is YFSETQ. The CDR3 has 15 amino acids. V was cut by 0 bases and J by 6 bases, with 15 bases left in between. The whole variable domain, filled in from reference TRBV5-1 and TRBJ1-2, reads KAGVTQTPRYLIKTRGQQVTLSCSPISGHRSVSWYQQTPGQGLQFLFEYFSETQRNKGNFPGRFSGRQFSNSRSEMNVSTLELGDSALYLCASSLEPTGTDGYTFGSGTRLTVV.

The chain joins TRBV7-9 to TRBJ1-5, with D perhaps TRBD1 (5 bases). The CDR3 length is 15 residues. Germline-derived CDR1 and CDR2 are SEHNR and FQNEAQ (reference sequence). V lost 5 bases, J lost 5 bases, and 16 bases lay in between. CDR3 nucleotide sequence: TGTGCCAGCAGCCCGCTAGGGAAACAGGATCAGCCCCAGCATTTT. Protein product: CASSPLGKQDQPQHF.

This chain joins TRBV5-6 and TRBJ1-5; 10 bases fit TRBD1. This CDR3 region has 17 residues. Germline lookup yields CDR1 SGHDT and CDR2 YYEEEE. Trimming at V came to 2 bases and at J to 3 bases, leaving 8 bases not matched to a gene. CDR3: CASSFTGTGVSNQPQHF. For the CDR3, the DNA is TGTGCCAGCAGCTTTACCGGGACAGGGGTTTCCAATCAGCCCCAGCATTTT.

The chain links TRBV19 to TRBJ1-1, with 8 bases lining up with TRBD1. The germline CDR1 and CDR2 sequences are LNHDA and SQIVND (reference sequence). The length of the CDR3 is 15 residues. The J segment lost 4 bases and the V segment lost 3 bases, leaving 7 bases of the junction unmatched. Written as DNA, the CDR3 is TGTGCCAGTAGTATGGTGGACAGGGCTATCACTGAAGCTTTCTTT. Translated: CASSMVDRAITEAFF.

The gene calls are TRBV4-1 and TRBJ2-2; D might be TRBD2 (5 bases). V lost 3 bases and J lost 0, with 14 bases in between. The V gene's germline CDR1 is MGHRA and CDR2 YSYEKL. The CDR3 consists of 17 residues. CDR3 sequence (DNA): TGCGCCAGCAGCCATCGAAGGGAGACGACGAACACCGGGGAGCTGTTTTTT. Protein sequence: CASSHRRETTNTGELFF.

As for this clone: This same CDR3 is encoded by further DNA sequences in the sample. J is TRBJ1-2 and V is TRBV5-1; possibly TRBD1 for D (5 bases). The CDR3 totals 13 residues. The germline V and J ends were trimmed by 0 bases and 6 bases, with 9 bases remaining between them. The germline V gene has CDR1 SGHRS and CDR2 YFSETQ. Here the CDR3 DNA reads TGCGCCAGCAGCTTGGGCAGGGCGGATGGCTACACCTTC. Protein sequence: CASSLGRADGYTF.